The entry below describes one TCR beta chain. These data belong to a study of T cell changes during pregnancy in multiple sclerosis. TCRdb keeps only in-frame clones here, not all; method: immunoSEQ multiplex PCR. This sample carries 90,000 or so clones, under 95% of them seen once, and the ten largest clones take more than 1.5%. J gave up 4 bases and V 5 bases, and 15 bases lay outside the gene matches. CDR1 is LNHDA and CDR2 is SQIVND in the germline V gene (reference sequence). The CDR3 is 20 amino acids. The origin of this receptor is a female donor with multiple sclerosis, enrolled in a pregnancy study. The rearrangement uses TRBV19 and TRBJ2-6; 12 bases agree with TRBD1. Sequenced material: peripheral blood, taken in the first trimester of pregnancy. The CDR3 region has the DNA TGTGCCAGTAGTGCTTCGCGGGCCGGGACAGGGGGCCGAGGGGCCAACGTCCTGACTTTC. Amino acid sequence: CASSASRAGTGGRGANVLTF.